This T cell receptor beta chain appears in the sequencing data of a study of blood T cell repertoires in COVID-19. V was trimmed by 4 bases and J by 0 bases, leaving 12 bases between them. The CDR3 has 16 amino acids. Germline V lookup: CDR1 LGHDT, CDR2 YNNKEL (reference sequence). The table came from immunoSEQ multiplex PCR; TCRdb's copy has only in-frame clones and leaves some out. The sample lists around 99,000 clones, roughly 80% occurring once. The origin of this receptor is a human donor in a cohort sampled during active COVID-19. The sequencing input was peripheral blood. The rearrangement joins TRBV3-1 (or the pseudogene TRBV3-2) to TRBJ1-4; D is uncertain. The CDR3 sequence is CASSPLTQSTNEKLFF. CDR3 nucleotide sequence: TGTGCCAGCAGCCCGTTAACACAGTCAACTAATGAAAAACTGTTTTTT.